The rows below give T cell receptor beta chains drawn from one sample of a study of CD8 T cells in ankylosing spondylitis. TCRdb fed the 5' RACE reads into MiXCR, producing one record per CDR3 protein. The sample yields about 33,000 distinct CDR3 sequences, roughly 13% seen once. Specimen: synovial fluid, either unsorted or a sorted T cell fraction (not recorded which). The receptors here all came from a male donor with ankylosing spondylitis. The conserved cysteine and the conserved F or W are not part of the CDR3 here. Each record gives: J gene, V gene, D gene, CDR3 protein. A D gene is named only where the DNA matches it firmly.

>TRBJ2-7|TRBV12-3/TRBV12-4|-
ASSPRMYEQY
>TRBJ2-7|TRBV5-1|TRBD1
ASSPGTGGYEQY
>TRBJ2-1|TRBV2|-
ASSDNREQF
>TRBJ1-1|TRBV20-1|-
SARDETTDYTEAF
>TRBJ1-1|TRBV5-1|-
ASSFQGEGTEAF
>TRBJ1-5|TRBV5-1|-
ASSLVGNQPQH
>TRBJ2-7|TRBV7-8|-
ASSLAYRLEQY
>TRBJ2-7|TRBV7-9|TRBD2
ASSFASGDYEQY
>TRBJ2-1|TRBV6-2/TRBV6-3|-
ASSYFRGHNEQF
>TRBJ2-3|TRBV12-3/TRBV12-4|-
ASSLGPGTDTQY
>TRBJ2-1|TRBV16|-
ASSQGQNEQF
>TRBJ1-5|TRBV7-2|-
ASSSSGRRYQPQH